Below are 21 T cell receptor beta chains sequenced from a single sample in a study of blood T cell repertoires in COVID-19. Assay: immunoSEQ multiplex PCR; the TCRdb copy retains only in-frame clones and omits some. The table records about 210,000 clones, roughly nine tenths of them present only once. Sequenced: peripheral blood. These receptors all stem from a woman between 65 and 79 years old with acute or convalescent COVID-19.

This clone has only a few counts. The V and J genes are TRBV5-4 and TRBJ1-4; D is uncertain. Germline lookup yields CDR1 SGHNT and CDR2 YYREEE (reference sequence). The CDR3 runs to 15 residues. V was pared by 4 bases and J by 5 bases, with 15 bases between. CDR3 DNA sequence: TGTGCCAGCAGCCCTCAGCTAGGTCGGAATGAAAAACTGTTTTTT. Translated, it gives CASSPQLGRNEKLFF.

The CDR3 nucleotides read TGTGCCAGCAGCTTGGCCTCGGGGAATGGCTACACCTTC. This encodes CASSLASGNGYTF. This chain uses TRBV5-4 with TRBJ1-2, with D uncertain. Germline V gene sequence: CDR1 SGHNT, CDR2 YYREEE (reference sequence). The CDR3 is 13 residues long. Trimming cost V 0 bases and J 6 bases, with 9 bases left between them.

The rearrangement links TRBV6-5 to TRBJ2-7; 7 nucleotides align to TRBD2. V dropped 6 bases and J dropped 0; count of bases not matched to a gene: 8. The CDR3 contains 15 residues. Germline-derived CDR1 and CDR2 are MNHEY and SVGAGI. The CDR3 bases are TGTGCCAGCAGGGATGGTAGCGGGCCCTCCTACGAGCAGTACTTC. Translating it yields CASRDGSGPSYEQYF.

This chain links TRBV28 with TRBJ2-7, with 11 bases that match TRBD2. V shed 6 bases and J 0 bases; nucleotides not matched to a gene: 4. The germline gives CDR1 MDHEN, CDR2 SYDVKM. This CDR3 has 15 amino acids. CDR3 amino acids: CASRLAGGSSYEQYF. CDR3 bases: TGTGCCAGCAGATTAGCGGGAGGGAGCTCCTACGAGCAGTACTTC. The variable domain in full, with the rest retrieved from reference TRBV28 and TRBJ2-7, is DVKVTQSSRYLVKRTGEKVFLECVQDMDHENMFWYRQDPGLGLRLIYFSYDVKMKEKGDIPEGYSVSREKKERFSLILESASTNQTSMYLCASRLAGGSSYEQYFGPGTRLTVT.

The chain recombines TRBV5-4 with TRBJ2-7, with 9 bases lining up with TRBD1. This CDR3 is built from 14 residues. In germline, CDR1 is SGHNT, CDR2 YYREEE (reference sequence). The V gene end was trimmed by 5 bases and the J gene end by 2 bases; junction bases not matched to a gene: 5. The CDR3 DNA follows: TGTGCCAGCAGGGGACAGGGTTCCGCCTACGAGCAGTACTTC. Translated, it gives CASRGQGSAYEQYF.

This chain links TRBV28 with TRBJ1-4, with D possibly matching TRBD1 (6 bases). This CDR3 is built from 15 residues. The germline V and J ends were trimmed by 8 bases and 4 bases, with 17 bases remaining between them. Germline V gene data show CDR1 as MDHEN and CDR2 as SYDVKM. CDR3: CASSGRGVGNEKLFF. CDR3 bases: TGTGCCAGCTCGGGGAGGGGGGTCGGTAATGAAAAACTGTTTTTT.

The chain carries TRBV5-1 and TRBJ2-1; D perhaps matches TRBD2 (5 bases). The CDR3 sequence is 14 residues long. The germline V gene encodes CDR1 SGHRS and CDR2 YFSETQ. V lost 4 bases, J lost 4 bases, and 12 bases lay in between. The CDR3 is CASSLTTSYNEQFF. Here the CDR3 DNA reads TGCGCCAGCAGCCTTACCACTAGTTACAATGAGCAGTTCTTC.

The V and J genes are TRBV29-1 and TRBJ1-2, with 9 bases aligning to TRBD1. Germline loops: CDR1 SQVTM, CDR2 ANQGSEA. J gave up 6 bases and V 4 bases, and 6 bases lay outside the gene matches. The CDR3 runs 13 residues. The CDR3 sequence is CSVAPTGGHGYTF. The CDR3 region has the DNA TGCAGCGTTGCTCCTACAGGGGGCCATGGCTACACCTTC.

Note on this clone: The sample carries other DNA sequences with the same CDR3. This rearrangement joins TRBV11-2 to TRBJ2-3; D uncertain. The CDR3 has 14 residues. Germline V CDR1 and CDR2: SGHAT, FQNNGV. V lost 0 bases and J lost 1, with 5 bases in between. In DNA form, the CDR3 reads TGTGCCAGCAGCTTAGATCGGGGCACAGATACGCAGTATTTT. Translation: CASSLDRGTDTQYF.

CDR3 DNA sequence: TGTGCCAGCAGTTACTCCCGATCCACAAACACCGGGGAGCTGTTTTTT. This sequence encodes CASSYSRSTNTGELFF. The V call is TRBV6-6, the J call TRBJ2-2; D is uncertain. CDR1 is MNHNY and CDR2 is SVGAGI in the germline V gene (reference sequence). The CDR3 totals 16 residues. V was trimmed by 0 bases and J by 2 bases, leaving 10 bases between them.

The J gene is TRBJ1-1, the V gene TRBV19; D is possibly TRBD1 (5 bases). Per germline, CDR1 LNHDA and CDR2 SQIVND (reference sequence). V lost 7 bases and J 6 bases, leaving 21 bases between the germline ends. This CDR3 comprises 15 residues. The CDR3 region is CASTHTRVDWPEAFF. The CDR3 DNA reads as TGTGCCAGTACACATACCAGGGTAGATTGGCCTGAAGCTTTCTTT.

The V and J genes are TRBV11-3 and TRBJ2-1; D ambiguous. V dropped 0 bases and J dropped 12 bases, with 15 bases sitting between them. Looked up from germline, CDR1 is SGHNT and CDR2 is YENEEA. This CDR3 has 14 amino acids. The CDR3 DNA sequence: TGTGCCAGCAGCTTAGAGGGTAAGGAGTACGGGCAGTTCTTC. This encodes CASSLEGKEYGQFF.

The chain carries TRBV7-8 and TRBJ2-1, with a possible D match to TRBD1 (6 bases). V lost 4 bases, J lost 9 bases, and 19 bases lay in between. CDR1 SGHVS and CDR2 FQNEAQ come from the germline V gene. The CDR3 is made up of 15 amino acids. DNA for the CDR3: TGTGCCAGCAGCTCTCATCGAGGGGGTAAGGGTGAGCAGTTCTTC. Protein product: CASSSHRGGKGEQFF.

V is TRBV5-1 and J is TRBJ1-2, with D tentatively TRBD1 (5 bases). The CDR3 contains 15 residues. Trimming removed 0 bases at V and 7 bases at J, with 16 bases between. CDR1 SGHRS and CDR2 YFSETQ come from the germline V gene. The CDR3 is CASSLEGPGWAGYTF. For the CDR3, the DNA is TGCGCCAGCAGCTTGGAGGGGCCAGGGTGGGCTGGCTACACCTTC.

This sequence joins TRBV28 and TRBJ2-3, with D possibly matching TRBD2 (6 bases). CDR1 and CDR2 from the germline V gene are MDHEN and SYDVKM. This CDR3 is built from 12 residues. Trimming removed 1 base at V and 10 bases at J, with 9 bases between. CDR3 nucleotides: TGTGCCAGCAGTTTATATAGGAGGGCGCAGTATTTT. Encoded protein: CASSLYRRAQYF.

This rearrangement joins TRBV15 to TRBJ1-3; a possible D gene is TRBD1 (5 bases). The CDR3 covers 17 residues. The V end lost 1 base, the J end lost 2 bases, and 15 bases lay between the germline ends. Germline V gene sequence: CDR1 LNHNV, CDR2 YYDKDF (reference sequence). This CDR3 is CATSRVPLPGAGNTIYF. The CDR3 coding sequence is TGTGCCACCAGCAGAGTTCCTCTTCCGGGGGCTGGAAACACCATATATTTT.

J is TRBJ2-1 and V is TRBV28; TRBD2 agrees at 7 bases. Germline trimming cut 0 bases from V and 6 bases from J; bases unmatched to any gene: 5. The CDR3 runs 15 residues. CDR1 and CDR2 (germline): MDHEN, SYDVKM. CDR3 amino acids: CASSLWASGANEQFF. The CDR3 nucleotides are TGTGCCAGCAGTTTATGGGCTAGCGGAGCCAATGAGCAGTTCTTC. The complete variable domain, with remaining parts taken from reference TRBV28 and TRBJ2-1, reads DVKVTQSSRYLVKRTGEKVFLECVQDMDHENMFWYRQDPGLGLRLIYFSYDVKMKEKGDIPEGYSVSREKKERFSLILESASTNQTSMYLCASSLWASGANEQFFGPGTRLTVL.

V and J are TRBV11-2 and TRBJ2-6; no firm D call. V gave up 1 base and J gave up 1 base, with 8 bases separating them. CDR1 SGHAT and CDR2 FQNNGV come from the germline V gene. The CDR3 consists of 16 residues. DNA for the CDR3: TGTGCCAGCAGCTTAGTGTCCGGGTCTGGGGCCAACGTCCTGACTTTC. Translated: CASSLVSGSGANVLTF.

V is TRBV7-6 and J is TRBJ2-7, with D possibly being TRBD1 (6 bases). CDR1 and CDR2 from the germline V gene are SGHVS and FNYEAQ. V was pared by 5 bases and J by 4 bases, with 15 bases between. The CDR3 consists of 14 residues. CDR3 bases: TGTGCCAGCAGCCCGCCGGGACAAATTTACGAGCAGTACTTC. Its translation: CASSPPGQIYEQYF.

The DNA of the CDR3 is TGCGCCAGCAGTGAGTTTAAAGGAGCCGGGGAGCTGTTTTTT. Translated, it gives CASSEFKGAGELFF. This chain uses TRBV10-2 with TRBJ2-2; D gene ambiguous. The V and J ends lost 1 base and 6 bases respectively, with 9 bases between them. This CDR3 spans 14 amino acids. CDR1 is WSHSY, CDR2 SAAADI, per germline.

In DNA form, the CDR3 reads TGTGCCAGCAGCGAGGGGCCTCTACGGTTCTCCTACAATGAGCAGTTCTTC. Translation gives CASSEGPLRFSYNEQFF. The rearrangement joins TRBV9 to TRBJ2-1; D perhaps matches TRBD1 (5 bases). Germline-derived CDR1 and CDR2 are SGDLS and YYNGEE. CDR3 length: 17 residues. V lost 3 bases and J lost 0, with 16 bases in between.